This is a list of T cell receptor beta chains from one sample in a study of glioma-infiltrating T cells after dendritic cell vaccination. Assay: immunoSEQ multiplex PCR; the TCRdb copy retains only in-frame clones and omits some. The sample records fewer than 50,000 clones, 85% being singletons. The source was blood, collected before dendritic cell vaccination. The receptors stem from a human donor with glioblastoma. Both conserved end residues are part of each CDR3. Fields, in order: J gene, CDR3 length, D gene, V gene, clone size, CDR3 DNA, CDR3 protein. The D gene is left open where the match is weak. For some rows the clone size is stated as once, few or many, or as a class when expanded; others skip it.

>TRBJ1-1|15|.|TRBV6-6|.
TGTGCCAGCAGTTACTCGATAGGAGGAGGCACTGAAGCTTTCTTT
CASSYSIGGGTEAFF
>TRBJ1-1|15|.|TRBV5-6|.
TGTGCCAGCAGCTTGGGAACGAGGGGGAGCACTGAAGCTTTCTTT
CASSLGTRGSTEAFF
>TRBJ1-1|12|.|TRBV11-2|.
TGTGCCAGCAGCTTCGAGAGCACTGAAGCTTTCTTT
CASSFESTEAFF
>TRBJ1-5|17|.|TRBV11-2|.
TGTGCCAGCAGCTCCGCCGGGAGGGGCGTAAGCAATCAGCCCCAGCATTTT
CASSSAGRGVSNQPQHF
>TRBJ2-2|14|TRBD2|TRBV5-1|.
TGCGCCAGCAGTTCTGGACTAGAAGCTGGGGAGCTGTTTTTT
CASSSGLEAGELFF
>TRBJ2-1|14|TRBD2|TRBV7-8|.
TGTGCCAGCAGCTTACCCGACCCCGGGACTAGGGAGTTCTTC
CASSLPDPGTREFF
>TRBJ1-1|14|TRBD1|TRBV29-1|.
TGCAGCGTTGGGGAAGGGGGCGCGGGCACTGAAGCTTTCTTT
CSVGEGGAGTEAFF
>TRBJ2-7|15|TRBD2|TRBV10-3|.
TGTGCCATCAGTGAGTCGACTAGCGGGAGCCACGAGCAGTACTTC
CAISESTSGSHEQYF
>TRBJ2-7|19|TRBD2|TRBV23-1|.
TGCGCCAGCAGTCACCCTGGACTAGCGGGGGGGCCACGGGAAGACGAGCAGTACTTC
CASSHPGLAGGPREDEQYF
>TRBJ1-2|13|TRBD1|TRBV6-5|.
TGTGCCAGCAGAACAGGGGGCGCAAGGGGCTACACCTTC
CASRTGGARGYTF
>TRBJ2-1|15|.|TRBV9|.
TGTGCCAGCAGCGTAGACCCAGGGGACTACAATGAGCAGTTCTTC
CASSVDPGDYNEQFF
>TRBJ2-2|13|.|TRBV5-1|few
TGCGCCAGCAGCTTGTGGCCGACCGGGGAGCTGTTTTTT
CASSLWPTGELFF
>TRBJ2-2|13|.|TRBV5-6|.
TGTGCCAGCAGCGGGGGGTTCGCCGGGGAGCTGTTTTTT
CASSGGFAGELFF
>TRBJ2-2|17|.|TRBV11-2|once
TGTGCCAGCAGCTTAATAAGACCACAGGGGAACACCGGGGAGCTGTTTTTT
CASSLIRPQGNTGELFF
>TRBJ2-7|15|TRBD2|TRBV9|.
TGTGCCAGCAGCGTAGAAACTAGCGGGGCGGTTGAGCAGTACTTC
CASSVETSGAVEQYF
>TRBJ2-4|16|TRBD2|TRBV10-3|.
TGTGCCATCAGTGAGTCAGCGGGACTAGCCAAAAACATTCAGTACTTC
CAISESAGLAKNIQYF
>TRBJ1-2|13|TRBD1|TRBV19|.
TGTGCCAGTAGTACCGCGGGACAGGATGGCTACACCTTC
CASSTAGQDGYTF
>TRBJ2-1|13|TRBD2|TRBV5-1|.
TGCGCCAGCCAGCTAGCGGGGGGCCATGAGCAGTTCTTC
CASQLAGGHEQFF
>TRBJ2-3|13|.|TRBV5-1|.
TGCGCCAGCAGCTCCCTAGCGACAGATACGCAGTATTTT
CASSSLATDTQYF
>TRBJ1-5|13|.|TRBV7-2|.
TGTGCCAGCAGCCGACGGGAGGATCAGCCCCAGCATTTT
CASSRREDQPQHF
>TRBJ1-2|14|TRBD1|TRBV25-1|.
TGTGCCAGCAGTGCGACAGGGGGTGCCTATGGCTACACCTTC
CASSATGGAYGYTF
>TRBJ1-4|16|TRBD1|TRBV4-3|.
TGCGCCAGCAGCTTTCGGACAGGGGAGACTAATGAAAAACTGTTTTTT
CASSFRTGETNEKLFF
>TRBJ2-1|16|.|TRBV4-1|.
TGCGCCAGCAGCCCATCCCAGCGGGTCGCCTACAATGAGCAGTTCTTC
CASSPSQRVAYNEQFF
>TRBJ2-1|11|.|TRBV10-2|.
TGCGCCAGCAGGGGGGCCCATGAGCAGTTCTTC
CASRGAHEQFF
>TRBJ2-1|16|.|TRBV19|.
TGTGCCAGTAGCAAACTAAGGGGCAGCTCCTACAATGAGCAGTTCTTC
CASSKLRGSSYNEQFF
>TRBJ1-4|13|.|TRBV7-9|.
TGTGCCAGCAGCTTAGACATTAATGAAAAACTGTTTTTT
CASSLDINEKLFF
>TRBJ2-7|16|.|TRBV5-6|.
TGTGCCAGCAGCTTGGGTAATGGACTTAACTACGTCGAGCAGTACTTC
CASSLGNGLNYVEQYF
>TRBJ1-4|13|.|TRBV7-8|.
TGTGCCAGCAGCCGCGGCGGGGACGAAAAACTGTTTTTT
CASSRGGDEKLFF
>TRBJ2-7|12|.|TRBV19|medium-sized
TGTGCCAGTAGTGGGGGCACCTACGAGCAGTACTTC
CASSGGTYEQYF
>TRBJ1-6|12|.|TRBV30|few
TGTGCCTGGAGTGAGGGGAATTCACCCCTCCACTTT
CAWSEGNSPLHF
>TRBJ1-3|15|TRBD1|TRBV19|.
TGTGCCAGTAGTCGAATTCAGGGGGTTGGAAACACCATATATTTT
CASSRIQGVGNTIYF
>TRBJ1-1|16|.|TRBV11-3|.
TGTGCCAGCAGCTTAGAGGCCTCTCCAGGGACTGCTGAAGCTTTCTTT
CASSLEASPGTAEAFF
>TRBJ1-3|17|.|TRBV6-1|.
TGTGCCAGCAGTGAAATCGTCTTGGGGAGCTCTGGAAACACCATATATTTT
CASSEIVLGSSGNTIYF
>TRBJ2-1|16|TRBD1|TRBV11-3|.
TGTGCCAGCAGCCGCCTGGTTGGGACAGGGGGGGATGAGCAGTTCTTC
CASSRLVGTGGDEQFF
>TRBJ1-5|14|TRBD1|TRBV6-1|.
TGTGCCAGCAGTGGGGACAGGGGGAACCAGCCCCAGCATTTT
CASSGDRGNQPQHF
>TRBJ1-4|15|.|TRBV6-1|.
TGTGCCAGCAGTCCTTGGACGGGAATTAATGAAAAACTGTTTTTT
CASSPWTGINEKLFF
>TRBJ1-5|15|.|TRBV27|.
TGTGCCAGCAGTTTATACCCGCTCGGTAATCAGCCCCAGCATTTT
CASSLYPLGNQPQHF
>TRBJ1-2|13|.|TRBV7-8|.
TGTGCCAGCAGCCCCGGGGGTAACCGAGGCTACACCTTC
CASSPGGNRGYTF
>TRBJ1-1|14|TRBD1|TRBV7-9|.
TGTGCCAGCAGCCCCGACAGGGGTTTCACTGAAGCTTTCTTT
CASSPDRGFTEAFF
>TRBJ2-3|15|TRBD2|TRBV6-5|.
TGTGCCGGCAGTTACTCGCTAGCGGAGGTGGATACGCAGTATTTT
CAGSYSLAEVDTQYF
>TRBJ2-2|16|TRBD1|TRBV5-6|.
TGTGCCAGCAGCTTTTCCGGGACAGGGGCCACCGGGGAGCTGTTTTTT
CASSFSGTGATGELFF
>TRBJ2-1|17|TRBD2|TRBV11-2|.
TGTGCCAGCAGCTTAGATCGGGAGGGTTGGGTTCTCGATGAGCAGTTCTTC
CASSLDREGWVLDEQFF
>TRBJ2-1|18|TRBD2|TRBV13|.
TGTGCCAGCAGCTCCCACCGAAGACTAGCGGGGCAATACAATGAGCAGTTCTTC
CASSSHRRLAGQYNEQFF
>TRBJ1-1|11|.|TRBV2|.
TGTGCTACCAGGGGAGACACTGAAGCTTTCTTT
CATRGDTEAFF
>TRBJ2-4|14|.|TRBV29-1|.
TGCAGCGTTGGGGCGGGACTGTCCAAAAACATTCAGTACTTC
CSVGAGLSKNIQYF
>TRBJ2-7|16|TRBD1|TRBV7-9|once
TGTGCCAGCAGCTTAGCGGTTCCCGACAGGGCGCGCGAGCAGTACTTC
CASSLAVPDRAREQYF
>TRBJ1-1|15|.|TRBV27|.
TGTGCCAGCAGTCCCCTAGCAGGTAGGAACACTGAAGCTTTCTTT
CASSPLAGRNTEAFF
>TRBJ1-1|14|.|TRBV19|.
TGTGCCAGTAGCCCCTACCGTGATGGCACTGAAGCTTTCTTT
CASSPYRDGTEAFF
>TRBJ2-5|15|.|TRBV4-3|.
TGCGCCAGCAGCCGGACCGGACTGAATCAAGAGACCCAGTACTTC
CASSRTGLNQETQYF
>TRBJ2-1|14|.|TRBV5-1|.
TGCGCCAGCACAACGGGACTCCGCGGCAATGAGCAGTTCTTC
CASTTGLRGNEQFF
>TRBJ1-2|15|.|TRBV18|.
TGTGCCAGCTCACCCAGCAACAGGGTTACCTATGGCTACACCTTC
CASSPSNRVTYGYTF
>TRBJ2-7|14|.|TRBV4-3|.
TGCGCCAGCAGCCAAGATTCAGGAGGAACCCAGCAGTACTTC
CASSQDSGGTQQYF
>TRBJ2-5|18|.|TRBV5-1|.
TGCGCCAGCAGCGTGGGCACCGCGGGGGCCACGGGGGGAGAGACCCAGTACTTC
CASSVGTAGATGGETQYF
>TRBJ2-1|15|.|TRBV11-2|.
TGTGCCAGCAGCTTAGCCCCCGCGGGGAGGACTGAGCAGTTCTTC
CASSLAPAGRTEQFF